This T cell receptor (beta chain) was sequenced in a study of T cell responses to AZD1222 COVID-19 vaccine. Regarding the study as a whole: Repertoires were collected only later (after the peak T cell response had occurred).

As regards this clone: Antigen unknown.

TCRdb's table, derived via immunoSEQ multiplex PCR, lists solely in-frame clones and lacks some. The data contain roughly 140,000 clones, 75% to 95% of them singletons. The sequences come from peripheral blood, collected on day 0 of MenACWY control vaccination. This clonotype was obtained from an adult in good health.

CDR3 sequence (DNA): TGTGCCAGCAGTTACTTAAACCCCGGGACAGGGAGGGAGCAGTACTTC. Translating gives CASSYLNPGTGREQYF. This chain connects TRBV6-5 to TRBJ2-7, with 9 nucleotides matching TRBD1. The germline gives CDR1 MNHEY, CDR2 SVGAGI. There are 16 residues in the CDR3. The V and J ends lost 1 base and 7 bases, in that order; junction bases with no gene match: 11.